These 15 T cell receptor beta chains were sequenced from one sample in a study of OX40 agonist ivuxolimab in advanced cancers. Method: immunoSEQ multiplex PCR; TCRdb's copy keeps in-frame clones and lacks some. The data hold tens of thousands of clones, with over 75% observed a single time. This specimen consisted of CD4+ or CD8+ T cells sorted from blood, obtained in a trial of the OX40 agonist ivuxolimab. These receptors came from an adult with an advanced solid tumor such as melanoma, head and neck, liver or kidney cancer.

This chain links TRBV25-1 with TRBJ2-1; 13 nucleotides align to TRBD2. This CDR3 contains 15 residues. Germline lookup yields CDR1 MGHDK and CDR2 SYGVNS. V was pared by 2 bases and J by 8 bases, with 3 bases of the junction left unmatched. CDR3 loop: CASSEPGLAGYEQFF. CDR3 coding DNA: TGTGCCAGCAGTGAACCGGGACTAGCGGGATATGAGCAGTTCTTC.

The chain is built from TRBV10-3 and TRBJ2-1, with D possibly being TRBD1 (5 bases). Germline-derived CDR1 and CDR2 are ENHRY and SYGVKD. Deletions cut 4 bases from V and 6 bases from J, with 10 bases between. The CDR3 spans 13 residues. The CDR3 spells CAISGAGFNEQFF. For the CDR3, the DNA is TGTGCCATCAGTGGTGCAGGGTTCAATGAGCAGTTCTTC.

The CDR3 spells CASSILAGVPTQYF. The CDR3 region has the DNA TGTGCCAGCAGCATATTAGCGGGAGTACCCACGCAGTATTTT. The chain uses TRBV7-2 and TRBJ2-3, with 9 nucleotides matching TRBD2. From germline, CDR1 is SGHTA and CDR2 FQGNSA. J lost 9 bases, V lost 5 bases, and 9 bases had no gene match. This CDR3 spans 14 amino acids.

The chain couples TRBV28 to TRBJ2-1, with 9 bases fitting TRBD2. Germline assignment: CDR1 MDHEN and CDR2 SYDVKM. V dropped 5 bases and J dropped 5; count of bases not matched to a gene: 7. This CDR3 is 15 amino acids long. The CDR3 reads CASSTEGLAHNEQFF. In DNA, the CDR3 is TGTGCCAGCAGTACAGAGGGACTAGCACACAATGAGCAGTTCTTC.

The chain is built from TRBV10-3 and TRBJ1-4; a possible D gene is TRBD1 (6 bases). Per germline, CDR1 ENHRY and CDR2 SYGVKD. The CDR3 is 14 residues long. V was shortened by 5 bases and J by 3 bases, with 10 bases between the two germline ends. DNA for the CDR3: TGTGCCATCAGTCGGGGGCAGCCTAATGAAAAACTGTTTTTT. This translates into CAISRGQPNEKLFF.

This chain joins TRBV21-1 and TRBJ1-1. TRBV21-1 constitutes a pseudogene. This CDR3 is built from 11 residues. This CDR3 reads CASSLCREAFF. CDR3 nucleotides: TGTGCCAGCAGCCTTTGTCGGGAAGCTTTCTTT.

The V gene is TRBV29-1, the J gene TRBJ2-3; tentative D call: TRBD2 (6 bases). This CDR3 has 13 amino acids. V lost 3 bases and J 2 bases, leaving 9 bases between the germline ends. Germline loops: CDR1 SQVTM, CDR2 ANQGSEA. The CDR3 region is CSVDRRATDTQYF. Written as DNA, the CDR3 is TGCAGCGTTGATCGGAGGGCCACAGATACGCAGTATTTT.

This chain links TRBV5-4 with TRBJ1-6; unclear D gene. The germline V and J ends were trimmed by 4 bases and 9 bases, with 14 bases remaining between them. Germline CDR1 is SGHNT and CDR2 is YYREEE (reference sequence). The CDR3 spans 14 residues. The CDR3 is CASSPREVGSPLHF. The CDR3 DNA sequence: TGTGCCAGCAGCCCCCGGGAGGTGGGTTCACCCCTCCACTTT.

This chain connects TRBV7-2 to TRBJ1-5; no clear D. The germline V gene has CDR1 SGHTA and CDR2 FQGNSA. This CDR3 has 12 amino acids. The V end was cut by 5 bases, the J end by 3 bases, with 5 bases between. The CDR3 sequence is CASSPDNQPQHF. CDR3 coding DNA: TGTGCCAGCAGCCCGGACAATCAGCCCCAGCATTTT.

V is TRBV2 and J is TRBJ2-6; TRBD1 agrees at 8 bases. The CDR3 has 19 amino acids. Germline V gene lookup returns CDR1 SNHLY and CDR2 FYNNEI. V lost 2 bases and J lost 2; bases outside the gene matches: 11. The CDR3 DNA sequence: TGTGCCAGCAGTGAATACAGGGGGACTTTTTCCACTGGGGCCAACGTCCTGACTTTC. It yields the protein CASSEYRGTFSTGANVLTF.

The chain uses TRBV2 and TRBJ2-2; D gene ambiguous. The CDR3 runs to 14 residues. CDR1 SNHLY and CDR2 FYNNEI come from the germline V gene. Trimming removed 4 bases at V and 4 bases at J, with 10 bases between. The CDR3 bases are TGTGCCAGCAGTGTCCGGACGGGCACCGGGGAGCTGTTTTTT. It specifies CASSVRTGTGELFF. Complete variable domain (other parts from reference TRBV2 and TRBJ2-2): EPEVTQTPSHQVTQMGQEVILRCVPISNHLYFYWYRQILGQKVEFLVSFYNNEISEKSEIFDDQFSVERPDGSNFTLKIRSTKLEDSAMYFCASSVRTGTGELFFGEGSRLTVL.

The DNA of the CDR3 is TGTGCCAGCAGCCCGACTCGCGGGGGCAACACCGGGGAGCTGTTTTTT. Encoded protein: CASSPTRGGNTGELFF. V is TRBV7-3 and J is TRBJ2-2, with TRBD2 as a possible D gene (7 bases). The V gene lost 5 bases and the J gene lost 2 bases, with 15 bases spanning the gap. This CDR3 has 16 amino acids. Looked up from germline, CDR1 is SGHTA and CDR2 is FQGTGA. Based on the CDR3 plus reference TRBV7-3 and TRBJ2-2, the full variable domain is GAGVSQTPSNKVTEKGKYVELRCDPISGHTALYWYRQSLGQGPEFLIYFQGTGAADDSGLPNDRFFAVRPEGSVSTLKIQRTERGDSAVYLCASSPTRGGNTGELFFGEGSRLTVL.

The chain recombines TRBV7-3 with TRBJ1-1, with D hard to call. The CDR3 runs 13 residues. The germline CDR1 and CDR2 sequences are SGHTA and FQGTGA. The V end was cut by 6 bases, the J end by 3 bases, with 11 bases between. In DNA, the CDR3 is TGTGCCAGCAGTTCGGGTTTCTACACTGAAGCTTTCTTT. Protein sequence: CASSSGFYTEAFF. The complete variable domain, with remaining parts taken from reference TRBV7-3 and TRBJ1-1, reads GAGVSQTPSNKVTEKGKYVELRCDPISGHTALYWYRQSLGQGPEFLIYFQGTGAADDSGLPNDRFFAVRPEGSVSTLKIQRTERGDSAVYLCASSSGFYTEAFFGQGTRLTVV.

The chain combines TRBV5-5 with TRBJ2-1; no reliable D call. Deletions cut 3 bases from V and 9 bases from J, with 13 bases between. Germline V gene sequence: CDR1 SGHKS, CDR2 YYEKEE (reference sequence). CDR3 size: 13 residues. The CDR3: CASSSTDLGEQFF. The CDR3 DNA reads TGTGCCAGCAGCTCGACGGATTTAGGTGAGCAGTTCTTC.

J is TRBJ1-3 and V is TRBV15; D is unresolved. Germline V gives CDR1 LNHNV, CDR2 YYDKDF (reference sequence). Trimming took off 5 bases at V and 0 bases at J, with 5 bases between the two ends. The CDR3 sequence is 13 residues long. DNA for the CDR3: TGTGCCACCAGCGCAGACTCTGGAAACACCATATATTTT. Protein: CATSADSGNTIYF. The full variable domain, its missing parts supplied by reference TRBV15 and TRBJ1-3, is DAMVIQNPRYQVTQFGKPVTLSCSQTLNHNVMYWYQQKSSQAPKLLFHYYDKDFNNEADTPDNFQSRRPNTSFCFLDIRSPGLGDTAMYLCATSADSGNTIYFGEGSWLTVV.